This entry lists 10 T cell receptor beta chains sequenced from one sample in a study of long-term antiretroviral therapy in people with HIV. Survey-level immunoSEQ v3.0 assays were run. Produced via immunoSEQ multiplex PCR; TCRdb's table is partial and in-frame only. This table holds some 11,000 clones, about 83% found once. The sample here was unsorted PBMCs, taken 3.4 years after starting antiretroviral therapy. The source of these receptors is a man in his forties with HIV.

This clone is categorized as medium-sized. This sequence joins TRBV4-2 and TRBJ2-6; TRBD2 might be the D (5 bases). V dropped 0 bases and J dropped 4 bases, with 10 bases sitting between them. Germline values: CDR1 LGHNA, CDR2 YNFKEQ. The CDR3 contains 16 residues. CDR3 DNA sequence: TGTGCCAGCAGCCAAGAACGGGATTCGGGGGCCAACGTCCTGACTTTC. Translation gives CASSQERDSGANVLTF.

The chain uses TRBV9 and TRBJ1-2; tentative D call: TRBD1 (5 bases). Germline V lookup: CDR1 SGDLS, CDR2 YYNGEE. This CDR3 is built from 13 residues. Trimming removed 0 bases at V and 2 bases at J, with 5 bases between. CDR3 nucleotides: TGTGCCAGCAGCGTAGACAGGAACTATGGCTACACCTTC. Amino acids: CASSVDRNYGYTF.

The V call is TRBV29-1, the J call TRBJ1-1, with 7 bases that match TRBD1. The CDR3 covers 16 residues. CDR1 and CDR2 from the germline V gene are SQVTM and ANQGSEA. Unmatched junction bases numbered 11, after V lost 4 bases and J lost 0 bases. In DNA, the CDR3 is TGCAGCGTTGGCCGAGGGGACAGACCCATGAACACTGAAGCTTTCTTT. Translation gives CSVGRGDRPMNTEAFF.

This clone is a singleton in its sample. The chain recombines TRBV6-4 with TRBJ1-1; a weak D match, TRBD1 (6 bases). This CDR3 region has 14 residues. Trimming left V 6 bases short and J 4 bases short, with 15 bases between. Germline-derived CDR1 and CDR2 are MRHNA and SNTAGT. The CDR3 is CASSLTARGTEAFF. The CDR3 region has the DNA TGTGCCAGCAGCCTAACCGCCAGGGGCACTGAAGCTTTCTTT.

This chain links TRBV2 with TRBJ2-7; D call uncertain. The CDR3 is 14 residues long. Looked up from germline, CDR1 is SNHLY and CDR2 is FYNNEI. V lost 7 bases and J 0 bases, leaving 13 bases between the germline ends. Written as DNA, the CDR3 is TGTGCCAGCAAGGCTTTCGAAAGCTCCTACGAGCAGTACTTC. Protein product: CASKAFESSYEQYF.

V and J are TRBV19 and TRBJ2-3; 7 bases fit TRBD1. V dropped 5 bases and J dropped 2; count of bases not matched to a gene: 4. The V gene's germline CDR1 is LNHDA and CDR2 SQIVND (reference sequence). This CDR3 has 14 amino acids. The CDR3, as DNA: TGTGCCAGTAGTCAGGGACAGTTCACAGATACGCAGTATTTT. It encodes CASSQGQFTDTQYF.

The rearrangement joins TRBV30 to TRBJ2-2, with 7 positions matching TRBD1. CDR3 length: 14 amino acids. Germline V lookup: CDR1 GTSNPN, CDR2 SVGIG (reference sequence). V trimming: 7 bases; J trimming: 4 bases; junction bases outside the gene matches: 9. As DNA, the CDR3 is TGTGCCTCATCAAACAGGGGTTCCACCGGGGAGCTGTTTTTT. Its protein is CASSNRGSTGELFF.

This chain uses TRBV7-2 with TRBJ1-5; TRBD1 agrees at 8 bases. This CDR3 spans 17 amino acids. V dropped 4 bases and J dropped 0; count of bases not matched to a gene: 8. CDR1 is SGHTA, CDR2 FQGNSA, per germline. The CDR3 protein is CASSSRTGHYSNQPQHF. CDR3 bases: TGTGCCAGCAGCTCCCGGACAGGGCATTATAGCAATCAGCCCCAGCATTTT. The variable domain in full, completed from reference TRBV7-2 and TRBJ1-5, reads GAGVSQSPSNKVTEKGKDVELRCDPISGHTALYWYRQSLGQGLEFLIYFQGNSAPDKSGLPSDRFSAERTGGSVSTLTIQRTQQEDSAVYLCASSSRTGHYSNQPQHFGDGTRLSIL.

V usage is TRBV27 and J usage is TRBJ2-7; tentatively, D is TRBD1 (5 bases). The CDR3 runs 13 residues. Deletions cut 2 bases from V and 4 bases from J, with 9 bases between. CDR1 MNHEY and CDR2 SMNVEV come from the germline V gene (reference sequence). Here the CDR3 reads CASSLRGHYEQYF. DNA of the CDR3: TGTGCCAGCAGTTTAAGGGGCCATTACGAGCAGTACTTC.

V is TRBV7-3 and J is TRBJ2-2; 9 positions match TRBD2. Germline trimming cut 2 bases from V and 3 bases from J; bases unmatched to any gene: 7. Per germline, CDR1 SGHTA and CDR2 FQGTGA. The CDR3 is 17 residues long. DNA for the CDR3: TGTGCCAGCAGCTTATTGGCTAGCGGGAAAGACACCGGGGAGCTGTTTTTT. Protein sequence: CASSLLASGKDTGELFF.